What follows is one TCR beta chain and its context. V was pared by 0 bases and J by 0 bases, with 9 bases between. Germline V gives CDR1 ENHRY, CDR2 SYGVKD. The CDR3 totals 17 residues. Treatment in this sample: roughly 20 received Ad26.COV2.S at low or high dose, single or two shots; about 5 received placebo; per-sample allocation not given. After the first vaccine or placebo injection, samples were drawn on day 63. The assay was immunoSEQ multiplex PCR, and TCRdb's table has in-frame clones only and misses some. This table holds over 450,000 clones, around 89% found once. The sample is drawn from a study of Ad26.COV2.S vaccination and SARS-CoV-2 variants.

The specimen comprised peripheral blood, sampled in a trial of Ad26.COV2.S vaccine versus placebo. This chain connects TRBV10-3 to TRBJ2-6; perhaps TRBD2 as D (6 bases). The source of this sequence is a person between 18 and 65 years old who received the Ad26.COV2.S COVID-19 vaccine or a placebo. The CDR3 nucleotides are TGTGCCATCAGTGAGTCAGGGACTCGCTCTGGGGCCAACGTCCTGACTTTC. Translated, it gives CAISESGTRSGANVLTF.